The clone carrying this T cell receptor beta chain was observed a handful of times. These data come from a study of patients and donors after allogeneic stem cell transplantation. MiXCR, run by TCRdb on the RT-PCR reads, gives a single entry per CDR3 protein. Here the sample spans about 960,000 distinct CDR3 sequences, about a sixth being singletons. With 3 bases clipped from V and 0 bases from J, the junction kept 9 bases outside the gene matches. CDR1 is MNHEY and CDR2 is SMNVEV in the germline V gene (reference sequence). CDR3 size: 17 residues. The rearrangement joins TRBV27 to TRBJ1-1; 8 bases fit TRBD1. The specimen sequenced was blood, either unsorted or a sorted T cell fraction (not recorded which). The receptor was isolated from a human donor who was either an allogeneic HSCT recipient or a stem cell or donor lymphocyte infusion donor (not recorded which). It is not recorded whose cells these are; they may come from a transplant donor. The CDR3, as DNA: TGTGCCAGCAGTTTGGAGACAGGGGAACCAATGAACACTGAAGCTTTCTTT. Its translation is CASSLETGEPMNTEAFF.